This is a list of T cell receptor beta chains from one sample in a study of cytomegalovirus exposure and HLA in healthy donors. Produced via immunoSEQ multiplex PCR; TCRdb's table is partial and in-frame only. The sample lists about 180,000 clones; approximately 80% were seen once. The sequencing input was PBMCs. The receptors originated from a woman in her 50s in good health and CMV-seronegative. CDR3s include the opening cysteine and the closing phenylalanine or tryptophan. Fields, in order: D gene, clone size, J gene, V gene, CDR3 DNA, CDR3 protein. D genes are given only for firm matches. Size values are once, few and many counts, or a class for expanded clones, and some rows have none.

D gene: .
clone size: .
J gene: TRBJ2-1
V gene: TRBV4-3
CDR3 DNA: TGCGCCAGCAGCCAAGATCAAGCGGCTTCCTACAATGAGCAGTTCTTC
CDR3 protein: CASSQDQAASYNEQFF

D gene: .
clone size: .
J gene: TRBJ2-5
V gene: TRBV4-2
CDR3 DNA: TGTGCCAGCAGCCCCCGGGACAACGAAGAGACCCAGTACTTC
CDR3 protein: CASSPRDNEETQYF

D gene: TRBD2
clone size: .
J gene: TRBJ2-5
V gene: TRBV5-1
CDR3 DNA: TGCGCCAGCAGCTTGATGGGGCTGGGACTAGCAAGAGAGACCCAGTACTTC
CDR3 protein: CASSLMGLGLARETQYF

D gene: .
clone size: .
J gene: TRBJ2-5
V gene: TRBV12-5
CDR3 DNA: TGTGCTAGTGGTTTGGGACTAAAAGAGACCCAGTACTTC
CDR3 protein: CASGLGLKETQYF

D gene: .
clone size: .
J gene: TRBJ2-3
V gene: TRBV30
CDR3 DNA: TGTGCCTGGAGTCCAAACGAGGGTGATACGCAGTATTTT
CDR3 protein: CAWSPNEGDTQYF

D gene: TRBD1
clone size: .
J gene: TRBJ2-1
V gene: TRBV27
CDR3 DNA: TGTGCCAGTCGAGTAGGGACAGGCAATGAGCAGTTCTTC
CDR3 protein: CASRVGTGNEQFF

D gene: .
clone size: .
J gene: TRBJ1-2
V gene: TRBV28
CDR3 DNA: TGTGCCAGCGGGGGGGGTTCTAACTATGGAGGCTACACCTTC
CDR3 protein: CASGGGSNYGGYTF

D gene: .
clone size: .
J gene: TRBJ2-7
V gene: TRBV4-1
CDR3 DNA: TGCGCCAGCAGCCTGGACCGGGGGTTGTACGAGCAGTACTTC
CDR3 protein: CASSLDRGLYEQYF

D gene: .
clone size: few
J gene: TRBJ2-7
V gene: TRBV7-5
CDR3 DNA: TGTGCCAGAAGCCAAACCCCCGAGGGTACCTACGAGCAGTACTTC
CDR3 protein: CARSQTPEGTYEQYF

D gene: .
clone size: .
J gene: TRBJ1-5
V gene: TRBV10-3
CDR3 DNA: TGTGCCATCAGTGAGTCCGGGGGTGGCAATCAGCCCCAGCATTTT
CDR3 protein: CAISESGGGNQPQHF

D gene: TRBD1
clone size: .
J gene: TRBJ1-6
V gene: TRBV30
CDR3 DNA: TGTGCCTGGAAAGACAGGGCGGGCTCCTATAATTCACCCCTCCACTTT
CDR3 protein: CAWKDRAGSYNSPLHF

D gene: .
clone size: .
J gene: TRBJ1-3
V gene: TRBV4-1
CDR3 DNA: TGCGCCAGCAGCCAAGCTCCAGGGTTTTCGGGAAACACCATATATTTT
CDR3 protein: CASSQAPGFSGNTIYF

D gene: .
clone size: .
J gene: TRBJ1-3
V gene: TRBV19
CDR3 DNA: TGTGCCAGTAGATCTCAGGGGACTGGAAACACCATATATTTT
CDR3 protein: CASRSQGTGNTIYF

D gene: .
clone size: .
J gene: TRBJ2-5
V gene: TRBV7-3
CDR3 DNA: TGTGCCAGCAGCCCCGGAGCCGGGGGACCCCAAGAGACCCAGTACTTC
CDR3 protein: CASSPGAGGPQETQYF

D gene: TRBD2
clone size: .
J gene: TRBJ2-1
V gene: TRBV9
CDR3 DNA: TGTGCCAGCAGCGAGACTAGCGGGAACTTCTACAATGAGCAGTTCTTC
CDR3 protein: CASSETSGNFYNEQFF

D gene: TRBD2
clone size: .
J gene: TRBJ2-5
V gene: TRBV11-2
CDR3 DNA: TGTGCCAGCAGCAGAGGGTTAGCGGGCGGCCCACGCCAAGAGACCCAGTACTTC
CDR3 protein: CASSRGLAGGPRQETQYF

D gene: TRBD1
clone size: few
J gene: TRBJ1-1
V gene: TRBV28
CDR3 DNA: TGTGCCAGCAGTTTACCCAGGGGGCTCACTGAAGCTTTCTTT
CDR3 protein: CASSLPRGLTEAFF

D gene: TRBD1
clone size: .
J gene: TRBJ2-5
V gene: TRBV15
CDR3 DNA: TGTGCCACAACGCGAACAGGACAGGGGTCGGAGCAGTACTTC
CDR3 protein: CATTRTGQGSEQYF

D gene: .
clone size: once
J gene: TRBJ2-1
V gene: TRBV15
CDR3 DNA: TGTGCCACCAGCAGAGATGCGGCTGAGCAGTTCTTC
CDR3 protein: CATSRDAAEQFF

D gene: .
clone size: few
J gene: TRBJ2-7
V gene: TRBV28
CDR3 DNA: TGTGCCAGCAGTTTATTGGCAGGGGCCTACGAGCAGTACTTC
CDR3 protein: CASSLLAGAYEQYF

D gene: TRBD2
clone size: .
J gene: TRBJ2-1
V gene: TRBV7-6
CDR3 DNA: TGTGCCAGCAGCTTAGCGGGCGGGGGGACTTACAATGAGCAGTTCTTC
CDR3 protein: CASSLAGGGTYNEQFF

D gene: TRBD1
clone size: few
J gene: TRBJ1-3
V gene: TRBV5-1
CDR3 DNA: TGCGCCAGCAGCCCGGACAGGATTCAGCGGGGAAACACCATATATTTT
CDR3 protein: CASSPDRIQRGNTIYF

D gene: .
clone size: few
J gene: TRBJ1-1
V gene: TRBV5-4
CDR3 DNA: TGTGCCAGCTACGGGGTAGGGGGCACTGAAGCTTTCTTT
CDR3 protein: CASYGVGGTEAFF

D gene: .
clone size: once
J gene: TRBJ1-1
V gene: TRBV2
CDR3 DNA: TGTGCCAGCAGAGTCTGGACAGAGAACACTGAAGCTTTCTTT
CDR3 protein: CASRVWTENTEAFF

D gene: TRBD1
clone size: .
J gene: TRBJ2-7
V gene: TRBV5-6
CDR3 DNA: TGTGCCAGCAGCTTTGCGGGACAGGGCCTCTACGAGCAGTACTTC
CDR3 protein: CASSFAGQGLYEQYF

D gene: .
clone size: .
J gene: TRBJ1-4
V gene: TRBV11-2
CDR3 DNA: TGTGCCAGCAGCTTATTCCTAAATGAAAAACTGTTTTTT
CDR3 protein: CASSLFLNEKLFF

D gene: .
clone size: .
J gene: TRBJ1-5
V gene: TRBV2
CDR3 DNA: TGTGCCAGCAGTGTGGGTGGGGCTCAGCCCCAGCATTTT
CDR3 protein: CASSVGGAQPQHF

D gene: TRBD2
clone size: .
J gene: TRBJ2-1
V gene: TRBV7-3
CDR3 DNA: TGTGCCAGCAGCTTAGGACTAGCGGGGAACAATGAGCAGTTCTTC
CDR3 protein: CASSLGLAGNNEQFF